This T cell receptor (beta chain) comes out of a study of cytomegalovirus exposure and HLA in healthy donors. The roughly 120-subject validation cohort, separate from the 666-subject first cohort, included the donors. About this clone: Antigen unknown.

V was pared by 0 bases and J by 10 bases, with 13 bases between. CDR1 MNHEY and CDR2 SVGAGI come from the germline V gene. CDR3 length equals 14 residues. General study results and limits: One later analysis, an examination of the 100 to 150 validation repertoires, found that first-cohort TCR clusters tended to co-occur in them.

Generated by immunoSEQ multiplex PCR, the TCRdb table keeps only in-frame clones and is missing some. The sample has approximately 60,000 clones, more than 80% seen once; the top ten hold about 6%. This sequence was found in a woman under 30 in good health and CMV-seronegative. V usage is TRBV6-5 and J usage is TRBJ2-1; D is perhaps TRBD2 (6 bases). Sequenced sample: PBMCs. CDR3 in amino acids: CASSYSSAGKEQFF. The CDR3 DNA reads TGTGCCAGCAGTTACTCTAGTGCGGGGAAAGAGCAGTTCTTC.